Listed below are T cell receptor beta chains from one sample, sequenced in a study of blood T cell repertoires in COVID-19. TCRdb keeps only in-frame clones here, not all; method: immunoSEQ multiplex PCR. The table records 400,000 to 550,000 clones, approximately 90% of them present only once. Material: PBMCs or T cells enriched from blood (not recorded which). Receptors were obtained from a woman aged 18-30 years with acute COVID-19. Each CDR3 is given with its conserved first and last residue. A D gene is named only where the DNA matches it firmly. Rows give clone size only sometimes, using once, few, many, or a class for an expanded clone.

V	size	D	J	DNA	CDR3
TRBV7-2	.	.	TRBJ2-1	TGTGCCAGCAGCTTAGCGGGGGGGCCCTACAATGAGCAGTTCTTC	CASSLAGGPYNEQFF
TRBV4-1	.	.	TRBJ1-1	TGCGCCAGCAGCCAAGGAATGCGCGCGGCGGAAGCTTTCTTT	CASSQGMRAAEAFF
TRBV10-3	.	TRBD1	TRBJ1-1	TGTGCCATCAGCGGGACAGGGGGCTCTGAAGCTTTCTTT	CAISGTGGSEAFF
TRBV5-1	.	TRBD1	TRBJ1-2	TGCGCCAGCAGACCGACGATGGCAGGGGGAGGCTACACCTTC	CASRPTMAGGGYTF
TRBV11-2	.	.	TRBJ1-1	TGTGCCAGCAGCTTAGCTTACCGGGACACCCGTGTGGCTTTCTTT	CASSLAYRDTRVAFF
TRBV7-9	.	TRBD2	TRBJ2-2	TGTGCCAGCATACTCAGGCTAGCGGGGGTCTGGAACACCGGGGAGCTGTTTTTT	CASILRLAGVWNTGELFF
TRBV28	few	TRBD1	TRBJ1-2	TGTGCCAGCAGTTCCGGGACAGGGGAGTATGGCTACACCTTC	CASSSGTGEYGYTF
TRBV7-8	.	.	TRBJ2-3	TGTGCCAGCAGCTCCGAGGATACGCAGTATTTT	CASSSEDTQYF
TRBV4-1	once	TRBD1	TRBJ2-7	TGCGCCAGCAGCCAAGGGGACAGGATAGACTACGAGCAGTACTTC	CASSQGDRIDYEQYF
TRBV3-1/TRBV3-2	.	TRBD2	TRBJ2-1	TGTGCCAGCAGCCCCCTGGGGACGGGAGGTGTCTACAATGAGCAGTTCTTC	CASSPLGTGGVYNEQFF
TRBV28	.	TRBD1	TRBJ2-7	TGTGCCAGCATGGACGGACAGGGGGGATACGAGCAGTACTTC	CASMDGQGGYEQYF
TRBV5-8	.	TRBD1	TRBJ1-2	TGTGCCAGCAGCCCGCGGACAGGGGGCTACTATGGCTACACCTTC	CASSPRTGGYYGYTF
TRBV7-6	.	TRBD2	TRBJ2-7	TGTGCCAGCAGCCCCAGGGTAGCGGGCACCTACGAGCAGTACTTC	CASSPRVAGTYEQYF
TRBV15	few	.	TRBJ2-7	TGTGCCACCAGCAGAGATCGTAGGGGATACGAGCAGTACTTC	CATSRDRRGYEQYF
TRBV3-1/TRBV3-2	.	TRBD1	TRBJ1-1	TGTGCCAGCACTCACGGGGACGACAGGGGCACTGAAGCTTTCTTT	CASTHGDDRGTEAFF
TRBV5-6	.	TRBD1	TRBJ1-4	TGTGCCAGCAGCTTGCGCGCCGTTGGGACAGGGGAGACTGAAAAACTGTTTTTT	CASSLRAVGTGETEKLFF
TRBV1	.	.	TRBJ1-5	TGCACCAGCAGCCAGCGCGGGAGCAATCAGCCCCAGCATTTT	CTSSQRGSNQPQHF
TRBV6-5	once	TRBD1	TRBJ2-7	TGTGCCAGCAGTCAACCTCGACAGGGACGGGAGCAGTACTTC	CASSQPRQGREQYF
TRBV4-3	once	TRBD1	TRBJ2-7	TGCGCCAGCAGCCCCGGACAGGGGGCGTCGGAGCAGTACTTC	CASSPGQGASEQYF
TRBV7-9	.	TRBD2	TRBJ2-3	TGTGCCAGCAGCTTTACCCCACGACTAGCGGGAGACTCAGATACGCAGTATTTT	CASSFTPRLAGDSDTQYF
TRBV9	.	.	TRBJ2-2	TGTGCCAGCAGCGTAAAGGGACACCACACCGGGGAGCTGTTTTTT	CASSVKGHHTGELFF
TRBV4-1	.	.	TRBJ2-7	TGCGCCAGCAGCCTAACCGGGACAAGCTACGAGCAGTACTTC	CASSLTGTSYEQYF
TRBV24-1	.	TRBD1	TRBJ1-2	TGTGCCACCAGTGATTCAGGGGGCTATGGCTACACCTTC	CATSDSGGYGYTF
TRBV19	.	.	TRBJ1-2	TGTGCCAGTAGTATGGTTGGGCAGAATTATGGCTACACCTTC	CASSMVGQNYGYTF
TRBV5-6	.	.	TRBJ1-1	TGTGCCAGCAGCTTACAACAGAGACCAAACCTGAACACTGAAGCTTTCTTT	CASSLQQRPNLNTEAFF
TRBV5-4	.	.	TRBJ2-7	TGTGCCAGCAGCTTGGAGTCGAGTACCTACGAGCAGTACTTC	CASSLESSTYEQYF
TRBV19	.	.	TRBJ1-2	TGTGCCAGTAGTATGTTCGGAGAGACCCTCTATGGCTACACCTTC	CASSMFGETLYGYTF
TRBV7-9	.	TRBD1	TRBJ1-2	TGTGCCAGCAGCTTAGCGGACAGGGGATACTATGGCTACACCTTC	CASSLADRGYYGYTF
TRBV2	once	.	TRBJ1-1	TGTGCCAGCAGTGAACCCATGAACACTGAAGCTTTCTTT	CASSEPMNTEAFF
TRBV7-7	.	TRBD2	TRBJ2-1	TGTGCCAGCAGCCGCGATGGGATCGGGACTAGCGGGAGCAATGAGCAGTTCTTC	CASSRDGIGTSGSNEQFF
TRBV14	.	TRBD1	TRBJ1-1	TGTGCCAGCAGCCAAACAGGGGGATACACTGAAGCTTTCTTT	CASSQTGGYTEAFF
TRBV7-2	.	TRBD1	TRBJ1-6	TGTGCCAGCAGCTTAGCGGGGACAGCGTCGGGGTCACCCCTCCACTTT	CASSLAGTASGSPLHF
TRBV9	.	TRBD1	TRBJ1-2	TGTGCCAGCAGCGGTCCCGACAGGGACAACTATGGCTACACCTTC	CASSGPDRDNYGYTF
TRBV29-1	.	.	TRBJ2-7	TGCAGCGTTGAGGGCCGAGCCTACGAGCAGTACTTC	CSVEGRAYEQYF
TRBV7-2	few	TRBD1	TRBJ1-2	TGTGCCAGCAGTAAACAGGGGGCTGACTATGGCTACACCTTC	CASSKQGADYGYTF
TRBV2	.	.	TRBJ1-1	TGTGCCAGCAGTAGAATCTTGGAGGGCACTGAAGCTTTCTTT	CASSRILEGTEAFF
TRBV6-5	.	TRBD2	TRBJ2-1	TGTGCCAGCAAGCCGCCTAGCGGGTACAATGAGCAGTTCTTC	CASKPPSGYNEQFF
TRBV7-2	.	.	TRBJ2-1	TGTGCCAGCAGCTTAGGGCCAAGGGGCCACAATGAGCAGTTCTTC	CASSLGPRGHNEQFF
TRBV7-3	.	.	TRBJ2-2	TGTGCCAGCAGCTTAAGGCGGGAAGGGGCCACCGGGGAGCTGTTTTTT	CASSLRREGATGELFF
TRBV3-1/TRBV3-2	.	TRBD1	TRBJ1-5	TGTGCCAGCAGCCAAGGGACAGGGGTTAATCAGCCCCAGCATTTT	CASSQGTGVNQPQHF
TRBV7-2	.	TRBD1	TRBJ2-5	TGTGCCAGCAGCTTAGCTACCGAGGACAGGGCTCAAGAGACCCAGTACTTC	CASSLATEDRAQETQYF
TRBV7-3	.	.	TRBJ2-7	TGTGCCAGCAGCTTAATGCCGGGGTACGAGCAGTACTTC	CASSLMPGYEQYF
TRBV7-8	few	TRBD2	TRBJ2-7	TGTGCCAGCAGCTCGACTAGCGCATCCTACGAGCAGTACTTC	CASSSTSASYEQYF
TRBV19	.	.	TRBJ1-1	TGTGCCAGTAACCCTAACCTCGGGACGACTAGGGACACTGAAGCTTTCTTT	CASNPNLGTTRDTEAFF
TRBV5-6	.	.	TRBJ2-1	TGTGCCAGCAGTTACGGAGTTAACAATGAGCAGTTCTTC	CASSYGVNNEQFF
TRBV2	.	.	TRBJ2-5	TGTGCCAGCTCCCTGGAGGTGACCCAGTACTTC	CASSLEVTQYF
TRBV24-1	.	.	TRBJ2-7	TGTGCCACCAGTGACAGGCACGAGCAGTACTTC	CATSDRHEQYF
TRBV5-4	.	TRBD2	TRBJ2-3	TGTGCCAGCAGCCCGGAGGCGGGGGACACAGATACGCAGTATTTT	CASSPEAGDTDTQYF
TRBV29-1	.	TRBD2	TRBJ2-1	TGCAGCGTTGAGTTAGCACTAGCGTTTTACAATGAGCAGTTCTTC	CSVELALAFYNEQFF
TRBV6-5	.	.	TRBJ1-2	TGTGCCAGCAGTTACTCATCCGCACTTGAATATGGCTACACCTTC	CASSYSSALEYGYTF
TRBV6-5	few	TRBD1	TRBJ1-1	TGTGCCAGCGGAGGGGGAAGGGGGCGAACTGAAGCTTTCTTT	CASGGGRGRTEAFF